The 30 T cell receptor beta chains listed next were all sequenced from one sample in a study of OX40 agonist ivuxolimab in advanced cancers. Sequenced by immunoSEQ multiplex PCR; TCRdb stores in-frame clones only, minus some. Among 60,000 to 80,000 clones listed, roughly 84% were seen once. The starting material was CD4+ or CD8+ T cells sorted from blood, obtained in a trial of the OX40 agonist ivuxolimab. These receptors were obtained from an adult with an advanced solid tumor such as melanoma, head and neck, liver or kidney cancer.

This chain joins TRBV9 and TRBJ2-7, with 11 bases fitting TRBD2. Looked up from germline, CDR1 is SGDLS and CDR2 is YYNGEE. The junction had 7 bases not matched to a gene; V was cut back by 0 bases and J by 2 bases. The CDR3 runs to 17 residues. The DNA for the CDR3 is TGTGCCAGCAGCGTAGGTGATAGCGGGGGGGAGCCCTACGAGCAGTACTTC. It encodes CASSVGDSGGEPYEQYF.

This chain uses TRBV5-1 with TRBJ2-1; no reliable D call. The CDR3 has 14 residues. CDR1 is SGHRS, CDR2 YFSETQ, per germline. V shed 4 bases and J shed 3 bases, with 11 bases lying between them. Written as DNA, the CDR3 is TGCGCCAGCAGCCCAATCAGACTCTACAATGAGCAGTTCTTC. Translation: CASSPIRLYNEQFF.

This chain links TRBV18 with TRBJ2-2, with D hard to call. The CDR3 has 15 amino acids. V was shortened by 3 bases and J by 5 bases, with 13 bases between the two germline ends. Germline V CDR1 and CDR2: KGHSH, LQKENI. CDR3 bases: TGTGCCAGCTCACCCTCCTGGGTGAATACCGGGGAGCTGTTTTTT. Translation: CASSPSWVNTGELFF. The variable domain in full, with the rest retrieved from reference TRBV18 and TRBJ2-2, is NAGVMQNPRHLVRRRGQEARLRCSPMKGHSHVYWYRQLPEEGLKFMVYLQKENIIDESGMPKERFSAEFPKEGPSILRIQQVVRGDSAAYFCASSPSWVNTGELFFGEGSRLTVL.

Remarks on this clone: Other nucleotide sequences from this sample produce the same CDR3. The V and J genes are TRBV7-9 and TRBJ2-7; D not certain. Looked up from germline, CDR1 is SEHNR and CDR2 is FQNEAQ (reference sequence). Trimming took 1 base from V and 4 from J, leaving 8 bases between them. The length of the CDR3 is 13 residues. CDR3 residues: CASSLVGAYEQYF. CDR3 nucleotides: TGTGCCAGCAGCTTAGTGGGCGCTTACGAGCAGTACTTC.

The V and J genes are TRBV7-2 and TRBJ2-5; maybe TRBD1 (5 bases). The CDR3 extends over 14 amino acids. Germline V CDR1 and CDR2: SGHTA, FQGNSA. V was pared by 1 base and J by 5 bases, with 11 bases between. CDR3 nucleotide sequence: TGTGCCAGCAGCTTAGATGCCAGGGTTGAGACCCAGTACTTC. Its translation is CASSLDARVETQYF. The full variable domain, with the rest looked up from reference TRBV7-2 and TRBJ2-5, is GAGVSQSPSNKVTEKGKDVELRCDPISGHTALYWYRQSLGQGLEFLIYFQGNSAPDKSGLPSDRFSAERTGGSVSTLTIQRTQQEDSAVYLCASSLDARVETQYFGPGTRLLVL.

The gene calls are TRBV27 and TRBJ1-6; D is uncertain. This CDR3 region has 15 residues. Germline V gives CDR1 MNHEY, CDR2 SMNVEV (reference sequence). With 3 bases removed from V and 8 bases from J, the gap between germline ends came to 14 bases. The CDR3 loop is CASSFRVRIYSPLHF. The CDR3 coding sequence is TGTGCCAGCAGTTTTCGGGTACGAATCTATTCACCCCTCCACTTT.

The chain employs TRBV9 and TRBJ2-2, with 11 bases aligning to TRBD2. Germline V gives CDR1 SGDLS, CDR2 YYNGEE. The CDR3 length is 18 residues. V dropped 3 bases and J dropped 6; count of bases not matched to a gene: 13. The CDR3 region has the DNA TGTGCCAGCAGCGCTTTAGATACTAGCGGGAGTGGGTCCGGGGAGCTGTTTTTT. This encodes CASSALDTSGSGSGELFF.

The chain recombines TRBV5-1 with TRBJ2-1; a possible D gene is TRBD2 (6 bases). The CDR3 has 14 residues. The germline V gene encodes CDR1 SGHRS and CDR2 YFSETQ. Trimming took off 6 bases at V and 0 bases at J, with 10 bases between the two ends. CDR3 sequence: CASKPGVSYNEQFF. DNA of the CDR3: TGCGCCAGCAAACCGGGAGTCTCCTACAATGAGCAGTTCTTC.

This chain connects TRBV28 to TRBJ1-2, with TRBD1 matching 8 bases. Germline CDR1 is MDHEN and CDR2 is SYDVKM. The CDR3 is 14 residues long. After removal of 2 bases from V and 5 bases from J, the junction contained 4 bases not matched to a gene. CDR3 bases: TGTGCCAGCAGTTTAGGACAGGGCCGTTATGGCTACACCTTC. Protein sequence: CASSLGQGRYGYTF.

This rearrangement joins TRBV11-2 to TRBJ2-3; 9 bases line up with TRBD1. The length of the CDR3 is 15 residues. V shed 0 bases, J shed 7 bases, and the junction held 5 bases outside the gene matches. CDR1 is SGHAT, CDR2 FQNNGV, per germline. In DNA form, the CDR3 reads TGTGCCAGCAGCTTAGATATAGGGACAGGGAATACGCAGTATTTT. Its translation is CASSLDIGTGNTQYF.

This sequence joins TRBV5-1 and TRBJ2-2; 10 bases are a match to TRBD2. Germline assignment: CDR1 SGHRS and CDR2 YFSETQ. The CDR3 contains 20 residues. V gave up 1 base and J gave up 6 bases; unmatched junction bases: 18. CDR3 in amino acids: CASSLNVVAGGLQSAGELFF. CDR3 coding DNA: TGCGCCAGCAGCTTGAACGTAGTAGCGGGAGGCCTTCAAAGCGCCGGGGAGCTGTTTTTT.

This sequence joins TRBV10-3 and TRBJ1-5, with D hard to call. The CDR3 runs to 16 residues. Trimming took 0 bases from V and 3 from J, leaving 12 bases between them. In germline, CDR1 is ENHRY, CDR2 SYGVKD. The CDR3 protein is CAISESELLLNQPQHF. The CDR3 DNA is TGTGCCATCAGTGAGTCGGAGTTGCTCCTCAATCAGCCCCAGCATTTT.

This clone has just one count. V gene TRBV9 combines with J gene TRBJ2-2; 8 bases line up with TRBD2. Unmatched junction bases numbered 0, after V lost 0 bases and J lost 5 bases. Looked up from germline, CDR1 is SGDLS and CDR2 is YYNGEE. CDR3 length equals 14 residues. This CDR3 reads CASSVAGGTGELFF. The CDR3 nucleotides read TGTGCCAGCAGCGTAGCGGGAGGGACCGGGGAGCTGTTTTTT.

J is TRBJ1-1 and V is TRBV30; the match to TRBD1 covers 10 bases. The CDR3 spans 16 residues. Per the germline V gene, CDR1 is GTSNPN and CDR2 is SVGIG (reference sequence). J gave up 5 bases and V 4 bases, and 13 bases lay outside the gene matches. The CDR3 reads CAWNSEATGGRTEAFF. In nucleotides, the CDR3 is TGTGCCTGGAATTCTGAGGCGACAGGGGGCAGGACTGAAGCTTTCTTT.

The V and J genes are TRBV7-2 and TRBJ2-4; D may be TRBD1 (7 bases). The germline V gene has CDR1 SGHTA and CDR2 FQGNSA. V lost 5 bases to trimming and J lost 1 base, with 15 bases between them. The CDR3 runs to 16 residues. The CDR3 DNA sequence: TGTGCCAGCAGCGGAGGGGGCGCGGTTGCCAAAAACATTCAGTACTTC. The encoded protein is CASSGGGAVAKNIQYF.

CDR3 nucleotides: TGTGCCAGCAGCTCTCTCGGGTGGGCTTTCTTT. Protein: CASSSLGWAFF. This chain uses TRBV7-9 with TRBJ1-1; no firm D call. Trimming took off 4 bases at V and 11 bases at J, with 11 bases between the two ends. The CDR3 consists of 11 residues. CDR1 is SEHNR and CDR2 is FQNEAQ in the germline V gene (reference sequence).

The chain joins TRBV19 to TRBJ2-2; 9 bases agree with TRBD2. The CDR3 has 15 residues. Germline V gene sequence: CDR1 LNHDA, CDR2 SQIVND (reference sequence). V gave up 7 bases and J gave up 6 bases; unmatched junction bases: 9. In DNA form, the CDR3 reads TGTGCCAGTACCGTTGAGGCGGGAGGGTCCGGGGAGCTGTTTTTT. Encoded protein: CASTVEAGGSGELFF.

This clone was observed a handful of times. This chain joins TRBV10-2 and TRBJ2-5; no firm D call. The CDR3 loop spans 13 amino acids. The V gene's germline CDR1 is WSHSY and CDR2 SAAADI. The V and J ends lost 4 bases and 1 base respectively, with 7 bases between them. The CDR3 DNA is TGCGCCAGCAGTGGGCAGAGCCAAGAGACCCAGTACTTC. The encoded protein is CASSGQSQETQYF.

This clone was observed a few times. V and J are TRBV7-9 and TRBJ1-2, with D uncertain. The CDR3 totals 13 residues. The germline gives CDR1 SEHNR, CDR2 FQNEAQ (reference sequence). V was cut by 2 bases and J by 2 bases, with 6 bases left in between. CDR3 coding DNA: TGTGCCAGCAGCTTAAAAGGGAACTATGGCTACACCTTC. Translating it yields CASSLKGNYGYTF.

The V and J genes are TRBV18 and TRBJ2-7; 7 bases match TRBD1. Germline V lookup: CDR1 KGHSH, CDR2 LQKENI. There are 15 residues in the CDR3. V lost 0 bases to trimming and J lost 2 bases; unmatched junction nucleotides: 4. CDR3 DNA: TGTGCCAGCTCACCACCGTCCCAGGGGGCCTACGAGCAGTACTTC. This gives the protein CASSPPSQGAYEQYF.

The V gene is TRBV18, the J gene TRBJ2-7, with TRBD1 matching 7 bases. The CDR3 contains 13 residues. After removal of 2 bases from V and 6 bases from J, the junction contained 4 bases not matched to a gene. CDR1 KGHSH and CDR2 LQKENI come from the germline V gene. DNA for the CDR3: TGTGCCAGCTCACCAGAGACAGGGCTCGAGCAGTACTTC. It translates to CASSPETGLEQYF.

The V gene is TRBV7-8, the J gene TRBJ2-7, with 8 bases identical to TRBD1. The germline gives CDR1 SGHVS, CDR2 FQNEAQ. V shed 0 bases, J shed 2 bases, and the junction held 9 bases outside the gene matches. The CDR3 has 17 residues. The CDR3, as DNA: TGTGCCAGCAGCTTAGCCGGGACAGGTCAGGCTACCTACGAGCAGTACTTC. This sequence encodes CASSLAGTGQATYEQYF.

J is TRBJ2-3 and V is TRBV20-1; D call uncertain. Per the germline V gene, CDR1 is DFQATT and CDR2 is SNEGSKA (reference sequence). V dropped 6 bases and J dropped 6 bases, with 10 bases sitting between them. This CDR3 is 11 amino acids long. The chain's CDR3 is CSAPKKDTQYF. The CDR3 DNA follows: TGCAGTGCGCCAAAGAAGGATACGCAGTATTTT.

This clone was recorded a few times. In DNA form, the CDR3 reads TGTGCCAGCAGCCCCAGGGGGGGGACCGCAGAGACCCAGTACTTC. Protein product: CASSPRGGTAETQYF. The V gene is TRBV5-6, the J gene TRBJ2-5; either TRBD1 or TRBD2 may supply D (7 bases each). CDR1 and CDR2 from the germline V gene are SGHDT and YYEEEE. This CDR3 region has 15 residues. Trimming shortened V by 4 bases and J by 4 bases, and 17 bases separated the two germline ends.

The rearrangement uses TRBV30 and TRBJ2-7; D may be TRBD2 (6 bases). Trimming took 1 base from V and 2 from J, leaving 6 bases between them. The CDR3 totals 12 residues. The germline V gene encodes CDR1 GTSNPN and CDR2 SVGIG (reference sequence). The CDR3 loop is CAWSGGAYEQYF. The CDR3 DNA is TGTGCCTGGAGTGGGGGGGCCTACGAGCAGTACTTC.

The chain combines TRBV4-3 with TRBJ2-3, with TRBD2 matching over 10 bases. Per the germline V gene, CDR1 is LGHNA and CDR2 is YSLEER. J was trimmed by 6 bases and V by 1 base; bases with no gene match: 13. The length of the CDR3 is 18 residues. This CDR3 is CASSQAGSLAGDSDTQYF. In DNA form, the CDR3 reads TGCGCCAGCAGCCAAGCCGGGAGCCTAGCGGGAGATAGTGATACGCAGTATTTT.

The V gene is TRBV28, the J gene TRBJ1-2, with 7 bases aligning to TRBD1. V lost 8 bases to trimming and J lost 7 bases; unmatched junction nucleotides: 13. Germline-derived CDR1 and CDR2 are MDHEN and SYDVKM. The CDR3 spans 14 residues. This CDR3 is CASELSGGGSGYTF. The CDR3, as DNA: TGTGCCAGCGAATTATCAGGGGGGGGTAGTGGCTACACCTTC.

The V and J genes are TRBV9 and TRBJ2-2; D is unresolved. The V gene's germline CDR1 is SGDLS and CDR2 YYNGEE. The CDR3 length is 11 residues. V gave up 3 bases and J gave up 4 bases, with 1 base separating them. For the CDR3, the DNA is TGTGCCAGCAGCGCCACCGGGGAGCTGTTTTTT. Translation: CASSATGELFF.

The CDR3 bases are TGCGCCAGCAGCCTTAGCTTAACCTACGAGCAGTACTTC. Translating it yields CASSLSLTYEQYF. V and J are TRBV4-3 and TRBJ2-7; D is ambiguous. The CDR3 consists of 13 residues. CDR1 and CDR2 (germline): LGHNA, YSLEER. The V gene lost 4 bases and the J gene lost 2 bases, with 9 bases spanning the gap.

This chain joins TRBV5-6 and TRBJ1-2; a possible D gene is TRBD1 (5 bases). Germline loops: CDR1 SGHDT, CDR2 YYEEEE. The CDR3 has 16 amino acids. V was trimmed by 9 bases and J by 8 bases, leaving 29 bases between them. The CDR3 protein is CATQFLGRDGARGYTF. Here the CDR3 DNA reads TGTGCCACCCAGTTTCTAGGCCGGGACGGGGCGCGAGGCTACACCTTC.